The T cell receptor beta chain described here comes from a study of identical twins. About this clonotype itself: What it binds is unknown.

A universal primer site was created by template switching, with the cDNA bearing unique molecular identifiers. TCRdb analysed the 5' RACE reads with MiXCR anew, one entry per CDR3 protein. The sample has 500,000 to 650,000 distinct CDR3 sequences, about 20% seen once; the top ten hold around 0.48%. The study, taken as a whole, reports: Compared with models, monozygotic twins showed more out-of-frame TCR alpha sharing. Where beta out-of-frame sequences were concerned, excess twin sharing was weaker.

The length of the CDR3 is 14 residues. Germline values: CDR1 SGHTA, CDR2 FQGNSA. V shed 5 bases, J shed 9 bases, and the junction held 6 bases outside the gene matches. The data also belong to a second study, concerning yellow fever vaccine responses in identical twins.

The clonotype comes from a woman younger than 35 in good health. Specimen: CD4+ T cells sorted from blood. J is TRBJ1-5 and V is TRBV7-2; 11 positions match TRBD1. The CDR3 DNA reads as TGTGCCAGCAGCCGGTGGGACAGGGGGTGGCCCCAGCATTTT. Amino acid sequence: CASSRWDRGWPQHF.